This T cell receptor beta chain was recovered during a study of blood T cell repertoires in COVID-19. Sequenced by immunoSEQ multiplex PCR; TCRdb stores in-frame clones only, minus some. The sample includes 250,000 to 300,000 clones, about 90% of them seen just once. The sequence came from a woman aged 25 to 39 with COVID-19, enrolled during active disease. Sequences were obtained from peripheral blood.

CDR3 DNA: TGTGCCAGCCTACAGGTTAAGACCGGCTACGAGCAGTACTTC. It translates to CASLQVKTGYEQYF. J is TRBJ2-7 and V is TRBV2; D possibly corresponds to TRBD1 (5 bases). This CDR3 spans 14 amino acids. Between the trimmed V and J ends, which lost 8 bases and 3 bases, there was a span of 17 bases. The germline gives CDR1 SNHLY, CDR2 FYNNEI.